This T cell receptor beta chain was captured in a study of T cells in Graves' hyperthyroidism and ophthalmopathy (dated by TCRdb to the late 2010s). General notes on the study: Peripheral blood samples were taken at initial diagnosis, before any treatment was given. To identify TCR V-J signatures that set the groups apart, the researchers used a discovery cohort of 90 to 100 patients, made up of under 50 with Graves' ophthalmopathy and 57 with stable Graves' hyperthyroidism. Prospective prediction of ophthalmopathy was tested in an independent validation cohort of about 19 hyperthyroidism patients and 17 patients who later progressed to ophthalmopathy. The paper describes TCR Vbeta CDR3 sequencing of 140 or so peripheral blood samples, made up of fewer than 50 ophthalmopathy patients, roughly 75 hyperthyroidism patients and 17 progressor patients. Following sampling, methimazole starting at 30 mg daily was given to hyperthyroidism patients, and high-dose intravenous methylprednisolone was given to ophthalmopathy patients. The study also compared thyroid tissue and blood T-cell repertoires from 6 or 7 Graves' hyperthyroidism patients. The approximately 100 discovery patients were divided at random into training and test sets in a 7:3 ratio. The study at large found these results: No statistical method was used to set the sample size in advance, and investigators knew the group allocation. In validation, the model predicted progression to ophthalmopathy a median of about 6.8 months before onset, with approximately 68% sensitivity and about 72% specificity. Most expanded thyroid clonotypes (frequency above 0.001) were also detected in blood, a finding suggesting that blood repertoires may reflect thyroid immune responses. Ophthalmopathy was separated from stable hyperthyroidism by a 13 V-J signature model, with approximately 89% sensitivity and roughly 81% specificity obtained in cross-validation and 80%/75% obtained in testing.

The TCR beta CDR3 regions were amplified from RNA transcripts. For the first round of RT-PCR on the TCR CDR3, the HTBI primer set was used together with the Qiagen OneStep RT-PCR kit. The libraries were constructed in a second round of multiplex PCR and then size-selected and purified. Paired-end sequencing of the libraries was performed with 100 bp reads on an Illumina HiSeq2000. Per the source publication's procedure: SOAPnuke was used to process the raw data, removing reads that contained adapters or uncalled bases, had a mean Phred below 15, or lacked an exact match to the constant primer or identifier. COPE v1.2.5 was used to merge the high-quality paired reads, and each unique nucleotide sequence was defined as a clonotype. MiTCR v1.1 was used to align clonotypes to the IMGT TRBV, TRBD and TRBJ reference segments. Only V-J combinations with frequency above 0.0001, covering about 99% of repertoires, were analysed. The TCS score was defined as F50 (clonal expansion) divided by E x V (chaos), with BLOSUM62-based TCRdist calculated between CDR3 peptides within each V-J. Welch's t-statistics and random forest reduced 450 to 600 V-J features to 13, which were used in a naive Bayes classifier (R e1071). Thyroid-blood repertoire similarity was quantified with the Morisita-Horn index. The raw public data were reprocessed by TCRdb itself: fastp quality trimming at Q25, MiXCR clonotype calling, in-frame beta chains only. Every CDR3 protein is listed once, alongside the most common genes and DNA of its rows. The V and J calls shown here were made by TCRdb, not taken from the authors' results. For this sample the table gives hundreds of thousands of distinct CDR3 sequences, of which approximately 40% were detected only once. Clones ranked in the top ten supply less than 40% of the sample.

As for this clonotype: Its antigen remains undetermined. At one end, the junction sequence differs from germline, possibly due to a read error.

Stable Graves' hyperthyroidism was defined as the absence of progression to ophthalmopathy over 18 months of follow-up. Hyperthyroidism patients were newly diagnosed, with disease duration under 2 months, and aged 18 to 65 years. The study excluded patients with uncontrolled infections, other autoimmune diseases, pregnancy or lactation. Diagnoses relied on clinical symptoms, serum thyroxine and TRAb, thyroid ultrasound and orbital computed tomography. Ficoll-Paque density gradient centrifugation was used to isolate PBMCs from approximately 10 ml of fresh peripheral blood. Total RNA was extracted with Trizol reagent, and quality was checked on an Agilent 2100 Bioanalyzer. According to the germline V gene (reference sequence), CDR1 reads DFQATT and CDR2 reads SNEGSKA. The CDR3 holds 13 amino acids from the cysteine to the phenylalanine. This entry keeps only the CDR3 DNA: 39 bases, framed from base 1.

This receptor was obtained from a woman between 40 and 55 years old with Graves' hyperthyroidism. This receptor chain uses TRBV20-1 and TRBJ2-7; 7 middle bases align to TRBD2. The sample taken for sequencing was blood. DNA sequence: TGCAGTGCTAGGTGGGAGGGGACTGGCGAGCAATACTTC. The resulting protein is CSARWEGTGEQYF.